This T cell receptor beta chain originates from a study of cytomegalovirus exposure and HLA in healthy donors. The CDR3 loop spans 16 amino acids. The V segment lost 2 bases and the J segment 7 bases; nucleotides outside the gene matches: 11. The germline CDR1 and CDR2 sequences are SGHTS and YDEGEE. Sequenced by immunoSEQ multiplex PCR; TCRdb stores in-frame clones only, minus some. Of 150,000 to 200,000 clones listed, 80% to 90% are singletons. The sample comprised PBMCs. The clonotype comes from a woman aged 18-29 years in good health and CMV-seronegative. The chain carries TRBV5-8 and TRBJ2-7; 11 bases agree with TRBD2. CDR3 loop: CASSLISLAGGGEQYF. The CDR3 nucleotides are TGTGCCAGCAGCTTAATATCGCTAGCGGGAGGAGGGGAGCAGTACTTC.